Following are 21 T cell receptor beta chains from one sample sequenced in a study of Graves' ophthalmopathy and Graves' hyperthyroidism. For repertoire sequencing, the TCR beta CDR3 regions were amplified from RNA transcripts. Second-round multiplex PCR came after a first-round RT-PCR that employed HTBI primers. TCRdb re-derived calls from the multiplex PCR reads in MiXCR, one entry per CDR3 protein. The sample yields more than 1,000,000 distinct CDR3 sequences, 36% seen once. Source material: peripheral blood or thyroid tissue (not recorded which). All receptors derive from an adult man with Graves' hyperthyroidism.

This clonotype was recorded many times. This chain joins TRBV29-1 and TRBJ2-2; maybe TRBD2 (7 bases). V lost 7 bases to trimming and J lost 6 bases, with 15 bases between them. Germline assignment: CDR1 SQVTM and CDR2 ANQGSEA. This CDR3 contains 13 residues. For the CDR3, the DNA is TGCAGCGCCACGGAAGGGGGGGCCGGGGAGCTGTTTTTT. It translates to CSATEGGAGELFF.

The chain recombines TRBV4-2 with TRBJ1-2; 8 positions match TRBD1. The V segment lost 2 bases and the J segment 4 bases; nucleotides outside the gene matches: 3. Germline CDR1 and CDR2: LGHNA and YNFKEQ. This CDR3 contains 14 residues. The DNA of the CDR3 is TGTGCCAGCAGCCAAAACAGGGGGGCCTATGGCTACACCTTC. Translation: CASSQNRGAYGYTF.

This clonotype was seen at least ten times. The chain joins TRBV7-2 to TRBJ2-7; 10 bases are a match to TRBD1. The CDR3 spans 14 residues. Unmatched junction bases numbered 6, after V lost 5 bases and J lost 5 bases. CDR1 and CDR2 (germline): SGHTA, FQGNSA. The CDR3: CASSPWTGGNEQYF. The CDR3 nucleotides read TGTGCCAGCAGCCCTTGGACAGGGGGGAACGAGCAGTACTTC.

For this clonotype: Because the CDR3's place on the DNA is in doubt, the DNA is left out and the CDR3 is given as listed by TCRdb. This chain uses TRBV2 with TRBJ1-1. The CDR3 contains 16 residues when both ends are counted. Germline V gene lookup returns CDR1 SNHLY and CDR2 FYNNEI. Here the CDR3 reads CASSGAANYGYTFGFF.

In its sample, this clonotype was seen a few times. The chain uses TRBV7-9 and TRBJ1-1; 7 nucleotides agree with TRBD1. The CDR3 length is 13 residues. CDR1 is SEHNR and CDR2 is FQNEAQ in the germline V gene (reference sequence). The V gene end was trimmed by 11 bases and the J gene end by 9 bases; junction bases not matched to a gene: 15. The CDR3: CAVRRQGRDQAFF. Here the CDR3 DNA reads TGTGCCGTACGGCGACAGGGAAGGGACCAAGCTTTCTTT.

The CDR3 region has the DNA TGTGCCAGCTCACTAAACGTCGGGAAGTCATTTTACGAGCAGTACTTC. Protein: CASSLNVGKSFYEQYF. The V gene is TRBV18, the J gene TRBJ2-7; D is possibly TRBD2 (5 bases). Germline V lookup: CDR1 KGHSH, CDR2 LQKENI. This CDR3 contains 16 residues. V was clipped by 4 bases and J by 4 bases, with 20 bases between them.

This clonotype was detected many times. The J gene is TRBJ1-4, the V gene TRBV2; possibly TRBD1 for D (5 bases). CDR1 is SNHLY, CDR2 FYNNEI, per germline. V was cut by 5 bases and J by 2 bases, with 15 bases left in between. The CDR3 runs to 16 residues. The CDR3 reads CASSTRKTVTNEKLFF. As DNA, the CDR3 is TGTGCCAGCAGTACCAGGAAGACAGTCACTAATGAAAAACTGTTTTTT.

In its sample, this clonotype was seen many times. The chain combines TRBV20-1 with TRBJ1-5; D might be TRBD1 (5 bases). V was pared by 3 bases and J by 7 bases, with 16 bases between. The V gene's germline CDR1 is DFQATT and CDR2 SNEGSKA (reference sequence). This CDR3 region has 14 residues. CDR3 nucleotides: TGCAGTGCTAGGTCACAGGTTTCGAAACAGCCCCAGCATTTT. Its protein product is CSARSQVSKQPQHF.

This clonotype has only one observation. The chain employs TRBV27 and TRBJ2-7; 8 nucleotides align to TRBD1. J lost 6 bases, V lost 5 bases, and 9 bases had no gene match. This CDR3 has 14 amino acids. Germline lookup yields CDR1 MNHEY and CDR2 SMNVEV (reference sequence). The CDR3, as DNA: TGTGCCAGCAGTGACCCCAGGACAGGGTTCGAGCAGTACTTC. Translation gives CASSDPRTGFEQYF.

This clonotype was recorded a few times. The rearrangement joins TRBV7-8 to TRBJ2-2, with no clear D. The V end lost 4 bases, the J end lost 4 bases, and 10 bases lay between the germline ends. In germline, CDR1 is SGHVS, CDR2 FQNEAQ. This CDR3 is built from 14 residues. CDR3 in DNA: TGTGCCAGCAGCTCCCGACTGGCCACCGGGGAGCTGTTTTTT. This encodes CASSSRLATGELFF.

This clonotype has only a few counts. The genes are TRBV10-3 and TRBJ2-7, with TRBD1 as a possible D gene (6 bases). Near its end, the DNA agrees better with TRBJ2-5, so the J call may be wrong. CDR1 is ENHRY, CDR2 SYGVKD, per germline. The CDR3 runs to 14 residues. The CDR3 DNA reads TGTGCCATCAGTTACTCGCCAGGGGTGAAGACCCAGTACTTC. Residues: CAISYSPGVKTQYF.

This clonotype was counted ten times or more. This sequence joins TRBV5-1 and TRBJ1-4; 7 positions agree with TRBD1. This CDR3 contains 14 residues. J was trimmed by 8 bases and V by 2 bases; bases with no gene match: 6. In germline, CDR1 is SGHRS, CDR2 YFSETQ. CDR3 nucleotides: TGCGCCAGCAGCTTCCGGGACAGACGCGAAAAACTGTTTTTT. This gives the protein CASSFRDRREKLFF.

This chain joins TRBV7-9 and TRBJ2-5; tentatively, D is TRBD1 (6 bases). The ends were cut back, 5 bases at V and 1 base at J, with 11 bases in the middle. Germline V gives CDR1 SEHNR, CDR2 FQNEAQ (reference sequence). The CDR3 is 14 amino acids. The CDR3 nucleotides read TGTGCCAGCAGCACACAGGGCTCCCAAGAGACCCAGTACTTC. Its translation: CASSTQGSQETQYF.

In its sample, this clonotype was seen a few times. The chain links TRBV20-1 to TRBJ1-4; 8 nucleotides agree with TRBD1. CDR1 is DFQATT, CDR2 SNEGSKA, per germline (reference sequence). The CDR3 consists of 13 residues. The CDR3 sequence: CRGTGTGYEKLFF. The CDR3 DNA sequence: TGCAGGGGGACTGGGACAGGATATGAAAAACTGTTTTTT.

V usage is TRBV6-1 and J usage is TRBJ1-4; maybe TRBD1 (6 bases). The CDR3 totals 13 residues. The germline V gene has CDR1 MNHNS and CDR2 SASEGT. Trimming removed 8 bases from V and 7 bases from J, with 14 bases in between. The DNA of the CDR3 is TGTGCCAGCGGAATACTGACAGGTGAAAAACTGTTTTTT. Translation: CASGILTGEKLFF.

V and J are TRBV25-1 and TRBJ1-5, with 10 nucleotides matching TRBD1. This CDR3 comprises 17 residues. CDR1 is MGHDK and CDR2 is SYGVNS in the germline V gene. The V gene end was trimmed by 4 bases and the J gene end by 1 base; junction bases not matched to a gene: 7. CDR3 coding DNA: TGTGCCAGCAGTGCTAGCGGGACAGGGGCGAGCAATCAGCCCCAGCATTTT. Residues: CASSASGTGASNQPQHF.

The gene calls are TRBV20-1 and TRBJ1-1; 9 bases are a match to TRBD1. The V segment lost 2 bases and the J segment 11 bases; nucleotides outside the gene matches: 12. This CDR3 is 14 amino acids long. In germline, CDR1 is DFQATT, CDR2 SNEGSKA (reference sequence). The CDR3 reads CSARHYRGRGVAFF. The DNA for the CDR3 is TGCAGTGCTAGACATTACAGGGGGCGCGGGGTTGCTTTCTTT.

This clonotype was seen a handful of times. The genes are TRBV9 and TRBJ2-5; 9 bases align to TRBD2. This CDR3 is 17 amino acids long. In germline, CDR1 is SGDLS, CDR2 YYNGEE. V was clipped by 0 bases and J by 2 bases; unmatched bases: 8. In nucleotides, the CDR3 is TGTGCCAGCAGCGTAGTAGGTAGCGGGGGACTTCAAGAGACCCAGTACTTC. Protein sequence: CASSVVGSGGLQETQYF.

This clonotype was found a few times. Relative to the germline gene, one junction end is altered; a read error may explain this. The rearrangement uses TRBV28 and TRBJ2-5; D is unresolved. This CDR3 is 11 amino acids long. Germline V gene sequence: CDR1 MDHEN, CDR2 SYDVKM. CDR3 amino acids: CASSLTSTQYF. In DNA, the CDR3 is TGTGCTAGCAGTTTAACGTCGACCCAGTACTTC.

The chain combines TRBV12-3 or TRBV12-4 with TRBJ2-5, with 8 positions matching TRBD2. The length of the CDR3 is 13 residues. Germline trimming cut 8 bases from V and 5 bases from J; bases unmatched to any gene: 7. In DNA form, the CDR3 reads TGTGCCAGCCTTCGGACTAGCCGGGAGACCCAGTACTTC. Translated: CASLRTSRETQYF.

The table lists this clonotype with a few counts. The chain recombines TRBV29-1 with TRBJ1-1, with 10 bases that match TRBD1. The CDR3 spans 16 residues. Germline V gives CDR1 SQVTM, CDR2 ANQGSEA. Unmatched junction bases numbered 7, after V lost 3 bases and J lost 0 bases. Here the CDR3 DNA reads TGCAGCGTTGAGCCTAGACAGGGGGCATTGAACACTGAAGCTTTCTTT. It codes for CSVEPRQGALNTEAFF.